The 17 T cell receptor beta chains listed next were all sequenced from one sample in a study of blood T cell repertoires in COVID-19. Sequencing was performed with immunoSEQ multiplex PCR; in TCRdb, only in-frame clones are kept and a portion is missing. This sample has about 220,000 clones; around 88% occur once, and the top ten carry roughly 2.3%. The sample taken for sequencing was PBMCs or T cells enriched from blood (not recorded which). The receptor set was obtained from a woman between 40 and 55 years old with acute COVID-19.

This chain uses TRBV6-6 with TRBJ2-5; 9 nucleotides line up with TRBD2. Germline CDR1 reads MNHNY; CDR2 reads SVGAGI (reference sequence). This CDR3 is 16 amino acids long. The V and J ends lost 0 bases and 4 bases, in that order; junction bases with no gene match: 6. The CDR3 here is CASSYSGGGARETQYF. In nucleotides, the CDR3 is TGTGCCAGCAGTTACTCAGGCGGGGGGGCGAGAGAGACCCAGTACTTC.

This chain connects TRBV19 to TRBJ2-2; 8 bases map to TRBD1. The CDR3 consists of 16 residues. V lost 5 bases and J lost 0; bases outside the gene matches: 5. CDR1 is LNHDA, CDR2 SQIVND, per germline (reference sequence). CDR3 amino acids: CASSARQGTNTGELFF. The CDR3 nucleotides are TGTGCCAGTAGTGCCCGACAGGGGACGAACACCGGGGAGCTGTTTTTT.

V usage is TRBV12-3 or TRBV12-4 and J usage is TRBJ1-6, with D possibly TRBD1 on 5 matching bases. With 6 bases removed from V and 8 bases from J, the gap between germline ends came to 11 bases. There are 13 residues in the CDR3. The DNA of the CDR3 is TGTGCCAGCAGGCGGGACGGGTATTCACCCCTCCACTTT. Protein product: CASRRDGYSPLHF.

The chain's CDR3 is CASSSGVGLAYWEQYF. DNA for the CDR3: TGTGCCAGCAGTTCTGGGGTGGGACTAGCCTATTGGGAGCAGTACTTC. The rearrangement uses TRBV7-2 and TRBJ2-7; TRBD2 aligns across 9 bases. J lost 7 bases, V lost 6 bases, and 16 bases had no gene match. The CDR3 consists of 16 residues. Germline CDR1 is SGHTA and CDR2 is FQGNSA.

The J gene is TRBJ1-1, the V gene TRBV5-1, with a tentative D call TRBD1 (6 bases). The CDR3 spans 15 residues. Trimming stripped 0 bases from V and 5 bases from J, with 14 bases between. Germline values: CDR1 SGHRS, CDR2 YFSETQ. Written as DNA, the CDR3 is TGCGCCAGCAGCTTGGATCAGGGGCGTATTACTGAAGCTTTCTTT. This codes for CASSLDQGRITEAFF.

This chain uses TRBV19 with TRBJ2-1; 7 nucleotides line up with TRBD2. The CDR3 length is 16 residues. The V gene end was trimmed by 5 bases and the J gene end by 0 bases; junction bases not matched to a gene: 7. CDR1 is LNHDA and CDR2 is SQIVND in the germline V gene (reference sequence). CDR3 region: CASSRTSGNSYNEQFF. The DNA of the CDR3 is TGTGCCAGTAGTCGCACGAGCGGGAACTCCTACAATGAGCAGTTCTTC.

CDR3 amino acids: CASSLDRGPATEAFF. The CDR3 DNA is TGCGCCAGCAGCTTGGACAGGGGACCTGCTACTGAAGCTTTCTTT. The chain couples TRBV5-1 to TRBJ1-1; TRBD1 matches at 7 bases. Trimming removed 0 bases from V and 5 bases from J; junction bases left unmatched: 7. Looked up from germline, CDR1 is SGHRS and CDR2 is YFSETQ. This CDR3 has 15 amino acids. Full variable domain (outside the CDR3, taken from reference TRBV5-1 and TRBJ1-1): KAGVTQTPRYLIKTRGQQVTLSCSPISGHRSVSWYQQTPGQGLQFLFEYFSETQRNKGNFPGRFSGRQFSNSRSEMNVSTLELGDSALYLCASSLDRGPATEAFFGQGTRLTVV.

The chain is built from TRBV7-2 and TRBJ1-2, with D possibly being TRBD1 (5 bases). Germline-derived CDR1 and CDR2 are SGHTA and FQGNSA. Trimming pared 3 bases from V and 5 bases from J, leaving 16 bases between. The CDR3 is made up of 15 amino acids. The CDR3 DNA sequence: TGTGCCAGCAGCTTTTTCTTGGACACCGGTTATGGCTACACCTTC. Translating gives CASSFFLDTGYGYTF.

The chain recombines TRBV6-5 with TRBJ1-5, with no clear D. Between the trimmed V and J ends, which lost 7 bases and 6 bases, there was a span of 19 bases. Germline values: CDR1 MNHEY, CDR2 SVGAGI. The CDR3 covers 15 residues. The CDR3 DNA reads as TGTGCCAGCACCCTCACCGGGATCTCCACTCAGCCCCAGCATTTT. Amino acid sequence: CASTLTGISTQPQHF.

The chain uses TRBV3-1 (or the pseudogene TRBV3-2) and TRBJ2-3; D is undetermined. The CDR3 extends over 17 amino acids. Germline CDR1 is LGHDT and CDR2 is YNNKEL (reference sequence). Trimming cost V 3 bases and J 1 base, with 17 bases left between them. CDR3 loop: CASSHRPQHPCTDTQYF. The DNA of the CDR3 is TGTGCCAGCAGCCATCGCCCACAGCACCCATGCACAGATACGCAGTATTTT.

The genes are TRBV7-9 and TRBJ2-4; possibly TRBD1 for D (6 bases). This CDR3 has 15 residues. V shed 6 bases and J shed 0 bases, with 12 bases lying between them. Germline CDR1 SEHNR, CDR2 FQNEAQ (reference sequence). The CDR3, as DNA: TGTGCCAGCAGTCCGACAGGTCTAGCCAAAAACATTCAGTACTTC. This gives the protein CASSPTGLAKNIQYF.

This clone was found a few times. The V gene is TRBV7-2, the J gene TRBJ2-1; the match to TRBD2 covers 10 bases. CDR1 and CDR2 (germline): SGHTA, FQGNSA. Trimming at V came to 3 bases and at J to 8 bases, leaving 7 bases not matched to a gene. CDR3 length equals 15 residues. CDR3 in DNA: TGTGCCAGCAGCTTCGTGCCTAGCGGGAGATATGAGCAGTTCTTC. Translating gives CASSFVPSGRYEQFF.

The V call is TRBV14, the J call TRBJ1-1; D remains ambiguous. The V gene's germline CDR1 is SGHDN and CDR2 FVKESK. The CDR3 extends over 15 amino acids. Trimming stripped 4 bases from V and 5 bases from J, with 17 bases between. Here the CDR3 reads CASSPPGGWETEAFF. The CDR3 DNA reads TGTGCCAGCAGCCCCCCCGGAGGGTGGGAAACTGAAGCTTTCTTT.

The gene calls are TRBV7-9 and TRBJ1-1; D not certain. The germline V gene encodes CDR1 SEHNR and CDR2 FQNEAQ (reference sequence). V lost 1 base and J lost 0, with 6 bases in between. The CDR3 has 14 amino acids. CDR3 loop: CASSLGLMNTEAFF. The CDR3 region has the DNA TGTGCCAGCAGCTTAGGACTGATGAACACTGAAGCTTTCTTT.

This chain joins TRBV3-1 (or the pseudogene TRBV3-2) and TRBJ1-2, with D perhaps TRBD1 (5 bases). Germline values: CDR1 LGHDT, CDR2 YNNKEL (reference sequence). The CDR3 length is 15 residues. The ends were cut back, 0 bases at V and 4 bases at J, with 12 bases in the middle. The DNA for the CDR3 is TGTGCCAGCAGCCAAGATGGGCCAGGGTTCTATGGCTACACCTTC. Its protein is CASSQDGPGFYGYTF.

This clone was seen just once. V gene TRBV29-1 combines with J gene TRBJ1-4, with 9 nucleotides matching TRBD1. The J segment lost 8 bases and the V segment lost 6 bases, leaving 10 bases of the junction unmatched. CDR1 SQVTM and CDR2 ANQGSEA come from the germline V gene. CDR3 length equals 14 residues. DNA for the CDR3: TGCAGCGTGGCCACAGGGGGCTTTGGGGAAAAACTGTTTTTT. It translates to CSVATGGFGEKLFF.

V gene TRBV19 combines with J gene TRBJ1-3; the match to TRBD1 covers 9 bases. Germline lookup yields CDR1 LNHDA and CDR2 SQIVND (reference sequence). Trimming took 5 bases from V and 0 from J; bases not matched to a gene: 8. The CDR3 is made up of 17 amino acids. CDR3 coding DNA: TGTGCCAGTAGTGTAATAGGGACAGGGCACTCTGGAAACACCATATATTTT. It translates to CASSVIGTGHSGNTIYF.